These 26 T cell receptor beta chains originate from one sample sequenced in a study of T cell responses to AZD1222 COVID-19 vaccine. The table came from immunoSEQ multiplex PCR; TCRdb's copy has only in-frame clones and leaves some out. The sample has tens of thousands of clones; approximately 85% are singletons. The sequencing used peripheral blood, collected 28 days after the second AZD1222 dose. These receptor sequences come from an adult who received the AZD1222 COVID-19 vaccine.

The rearrangement links TRBV7-9 to TRBJ1-6; D gene uncertain. V dropped 1 base and J dropped 10 bases, with 11 bases sitting between them. CDR3 length: 14 amino acids. Germline CDR1 reads SEHNR; CDR2 reads FQNEAQ (reference sequence). In DNA form, the CDR3 reads TGTGCCAGCAGCTTAGAAACCTACTTCTCACCCCTCCACTTT. Residues: CASSLETYFSPLHF.

This chain uses TRBV6-5 with TRBJ1-2, with D perhaps TRBD1 (6 bases). CDR1 and CDR2 from the germline V gene are MNHEY and SVGAGI. This CDR3 spans 13 amino acids. Trimming pared 6 bases from V and 7 bases from J, leaving 15 bases between. CDR3 in amino acids: CASSRQDLGGYTF. The CDR3, as DNA: TGTGCCAGCAGCCGACAGGACCTCGGTGGCTACACCTTC.

V is TRBV19 and J is TRBJ1-1; no definite D call. Between the trimmed V and J ends, which lost 4 bases and 5 bases, there was a span of 20 bases. Per germline, CDR1 LNHDA and CDR2 SQIVND (reference sequence). The CDR3 runs 16 residues. The DNA of the CDR3 is TGTGCCAGTAGTACCTCCCCGGCCTACAGAAGGACTGAAGCTTTCTTT. This gives the protein CASSTSPAYRRTEAFF. The complete variable domain, with remaining parts taken from reference TRBV19 and TRBJ1-1, reads DGGITQSPKYLFRKEGQNVTLSCEQNLNHDAMYWYRQDPGQGLRLIYYSQIVNDFQKGDIAEGYSVSREKKESFPLTVTSAQKNPTAFYLCASSTSPAYRRTEAFFGQGTRLTVV.

This chain uses TRBV29-1 with TRBJ1-2, with unresolved D. Looked up from germline, CDR1 is SQVTM and CDR2 is ANQGSEA. V was trimmed by 1 base and J by 2 bases, leaving 5 bases between them. This CDR3 contains 12 residues. The CDR3 DNA is TGCAGCGTTGAAGGCCTCAACTATGGCTACACCTTC. It specifies CSVEGLNYGYTF. The full variable domain, with the rest looked up from reference TRBV29-1 and TRBJ1-2, is SAVISQKPSRDICQRGTSLTIQCQVDSQVTMMFWYRQQPGQSLTLIATANQGSEATYESGFVIDKFPISRPNLTFSTLTVSNMSPEDSSIYLCSVEGLNYGYTFGSGTRLTVV.

This clone has only one observation. The V and J genes are TRBV19 and TRBJ2-7, with D possibly matching TRBD1 (6 bases). V lost 5 bases to trimming and J lost 0 bases, with 11 bases between them. The germline V gene encodes CDR1 LNHDA and CDR2 SQIVND (reference sequence). The CDR3 contains 14 residues. In DNA, the CDR3 is TGTGCCAGTAGTGCCCGGGACAACTCCTACGAGCAGTACTTC. Translation gives CASSARDNSYEQYF.

This clone was observed once. The V and J genes are TRBV11-3 and TRBJ1-1; D is unresolved. V was trimmed by 5 bases and J by 7 bases, leaving 17 bases between them. CDR3 size: 14 residues. In germline, CDR1 is SGHNT, CDR2 YENEEA. As DNA, the CDR3 is TGTGCCAGCAGCACAAGATCCGGGAGTCTTGAAGCTTTCTTT. This gives the protein CASSTRSGSLEAFF.

This clone was seen a single time. The chain employs TRBV20-1 and TRBJ1-1; D is uncertain. The CDR3 length is 13 residues. Germline CDR1 reads DFQATT; CDR2 reads SNEGSKA (reference sequence). V was trimmed by 3 bases and J by 0 bases, leaving 8 bases between them. In DNA form, the CDR3 reads TGCAGTGCTAGTTCCCCCCTGAACACTGAAGCTTTCTTT. The encoded protein is CSASSPLNTEAFF.

V gene TRBV5-6 combines with J gene TRBJ2-1; D may correspond to TRBD1 or TRBD2 (6 bases each). CDR1 SGHDT and CDR2 YYEEEE come from the germline V gene. Trimming stripped 0 bases from V and 4 bases from J, with 14 bases between. The CDR3 covers 16 residues. For the CDR3, the DNA is TGTGCCAGCAGCTTGGAAGTCGGGGGCTTATACAATGAGCAGTTCTTC. Encoded protein: CASSLEVGGLYNEQFF.

This chain uses TRBV25-1 with TRBJ1-5, with D perhaps TRBD1 (6 bases). Per the germline V gene, CDR1 is MGHDK and CDR2 is SYGVNS. CDR3 length: 14 residues. Trimming took 5 bases from V and 3 from J, leaving 11 bases between them. The CDR3 DNA follows: TGTGCCAGCAGTATCGGACAGTTCAATCAGCCCCAGCATTTT. Translation gives CASSIGQFNQPQHF.

The rearrangement uses TRBV6-6 and TRBJ1-1; possibly TRBD1 for D (5 bases). The V gene's germline CDR1 is MNHNY and CDR2 SVGAGI (reference sequence). Between the trimmed V and J ends, which lost 0 bases and 10 bases, there was a span of 9 bases. The CDR3 covers 12 residues. The CDR3 protein is CASSYSSGLAFF. In DNA, the CDR3 is TGTGCCAGCAGTTACTCTTCAGGGCTAGCTTTCTTT.

The V and J genes are TRBV7-3 and TRBJ1-1; D gene uncertain. V lost 3 bases and J lost 2, with 7 bases in between. This CDR3 spans 13 amino acids. Germline lookup yields CDR1 SGHTA and CDR2 FQGTGA. CDR3 region: CASSFHGNTEAFF. Here the CDR3 DNA reads TGTGCCAGCAGCTTTCACGGAAACACTGAAGCTTTCTTT.

V is TRBV3-1 (or the pseudogene TRBV3-2) and J is TRBJ1-1, with unresolved D. With 6 bases removed from V and 8 bases from J, the gap between germline ends came to 16 bases. Looked up from germline, CDR1 is LGHDT and CDR2 is YNNKEL (reference sequence). This CDR3 has 13 residues. CDR3 in amino acids: CASRPSLTEEAFF. The CDR3 DNA is TGTGCCAGCAGACCTTCTCTAACAGAAGAAGCTTTCTTT.

This clone appeared once. This chain connects TRBV10-3 to TRBJ1-2; D call uncertain. The CDR3 length is 11 residues. Trimming took 8 bases from V and 8 from J, leaving 12 bases between them. Germline V lookup: CDR1 ENHRY, CDR2 SYGVKD. The CDR3 region has the DNA TGTGCCATCGGAGAAGATGGCGGCTACACCTTC. Encoded protein: CAIGEDGGYTF.

A few counts support this clone. J is TRBJ2-5 and V is TRBV9; 9 bases align to TRBD1. The trim removed 3 bases at V and 5 bases at J, leaving 11 bases unmatched. The germline V gene has CDR1 SGDLS and CDR2 YYNGEE. The CDR3 has 16 amino acids. The CDR3 DNA follows: TGTGCCAGCAGCGAGACGGACAGGGGTGCCGGGGAGACCCAGTACTTC. This codes for CASSETDRGAGETQYF.

The chain uses TRBV5-4 and TRBJ1-2; D might be TRBD1 (5 bases). Germline V gene data show CDR1 as SGHNT and CDR2 as YYREEE (reference sequence). V was clipped by 3 bases and J by 1 base, with 16 bases between them. CDR3 length: 16 amino acids. The CDR3 is CASSWGGREINYGYTF. CDR3 nucleotides: TGTGCCAGCAGCTGGGGGGGACGGGAGATTAACTATGGCTACACCTTC.

This clone was seen more than once but under ten times. The chain couples TRBV7-6 to TRBJ1-4; TRBD1 aligns across 12 bases. Unmatched junction bases numbered 5, after V lost 5 bases and J lost 7 bases. The germline gives CDR1 SGHVS, CDR2 FNYEAQ. The CDR3 totals 15 residues. In DNA form, the CDR3 reads TGTGCCAGCAGCCCGGGGGACAGGGGGCGTGAAAAACTGTTTTTT. Encoded protein: CASSPGDRGREKLFF.

The chain combines TRBV13 with TRBJ2-7; no clear D gene. The CDR3 consists of 12 residues. Trimming removed 1 base at V and 4 bases at J, with 5 bases between. The germline V gene encodes CDR1 PRHDT and CDR2 FYEKMQ (reference sequence). The CDR3 DNA is TGTGCCAGCAGCTTAGAGGGTTACGAGCAGTACTTC. It codes for CASSLEGYEQYF.

In DNA form, the CDR3 reads TGCAGTGCTACCCCGCCCTTTGGCTACACCTTC. This sequence encodes CSATPPFGYTF. This chain connects TRBV20-1 to TRBJ1-2, with unresolved D. The length of the CDR3 is 11 residues. Trimming took 4 bases from V and 7 from J, leaving 10 bases between them. CDR1 and CDR2 from the germline V gene are DFQATT and SNEGSKA (reference sequence).

This chain links TRBV7-9 with TRBJ2-2; TRBD2 might be the D (6 bases). This CDR3 spans 16 amino acids. Trimming left V 2 bases short and J 3 bases short, with 13 bases between. Germline CDR1 reads SEHNR; CDR2 reads FQNEAQ (reference sequence). CDR3 nucleotide sequence: TGTGCCAGCAGCTTACCCCTGGCGGGGTACACCGGGGAGCTGTTTTTT. This gives the protein CASSLPLAGYTGELFF.

The V gene is TRBV10-3, the J gene TRBJ2-5; D is ambiguous. This CDR3 is built from 13 residues. Trimming shortened V by 0 bases and J by 3 bases, and 5 bases separated the two germline ends. CDR1 and CDR2 from the germline V gene are ENHRY and SYGVKD. CDR3 DNA: TGTGCCATCAGTGAGTCGCGCGAAGAGACCCAGTACTTC. Translated, it gives CAISESREETQYF.

The chain is built from TRBV2 and TRBJ2-4, with a tentative D call TRBD2 (6 bases). Deletions cut 0 bases from V and 0 bases from J, with 12 bases between. The CDR3 is 17 residues long. Germline V gives CDR1 SNHLY, CDR2 FYNNEI. The CDR3 loop is CASSEAGGTLAKNIQYF. CDR3 nucleotides: TGTGCCAGCAGTGAAGCGGGAGGTACATTAGCCAAAAACATTCAGTACTTC.

CDR3 in DNA: TGTGCCAGCAGCTTGGGGACTAGCGGGGGTCTTTTTTACGAGCAGTACTTC. Translated, it gives CASSLGTSGGLFYEQYF. This chain connects TRBV5-7 to TRBJ2-7; TRBD2 agrees at 13 bases. TRBV5-7 is placed among ORFs of uncertain function. V shed 0 bases, J shed 4 bases, and the junction held 7 bases outside the gene matches. This CDR3 is built from 17 residues.

This sequence joins TRBV7-8 and TRBJ1-4; 7 positions match TRBD1. The junction had 7 bases not matched to a gene; V was cut back by 5 bases and J by 7 bases. Germline CDR1 and CDR2: SGHVS and FQNEAQ. The CDR3 loop spans 14 amino acids. CDR3 sequence (DNA): TGTGCCAGCAGCCCCAACAGGGGTGGTGAAAAACTGTTTTTT. Its translation is CASSPNRGGEKLFF. The full variable domain, its missing parts supplied by reference TRBV7-8 and TRBJ1-4, is GAGVSQSPRYKVAKRGQDVALRCDPISGHVSLFWYQQALGQGPEFLTYFQNEAQLDKSGLPSDRFFAERPEGSVSTLKIQRTQQEDSAVYLCASSPNRGGEKLFFGSGTQLSVL.

The rearrangement joins TRBV5-1 to TRBJ2-7, with 11 bases fitting TRBD1. With V trimmed by 5 bases and J by 11 bases, 12 bases remained unmatched. Germline V gives CDR1 SGHRS, CDR2 YFSETQ. CDR3 length equals 14 residues. CDR3 sequence: CASSTGQGAARKYF. DNA for the CDR3: TGCGCCAGCAGTACCGGACAGGGGGCCGCGCGGAAGTACTTC.

The V gene is TRBV3-1 (or the pseudogene TRBV3-2), the J gene TRBJ1-2; D gene unclear. This CDR3 has 16 residues. Trimming shortened V by 0 bases and J by 4 bases, and 15 bases separated the two germline ends. Germline V gives CDR1 LGHDT, CDR2 YNNKEL (reference sequence). CDR3 amino acids: CASSQDLARHFYGYTF. As DNA, the CDR3 is TGTGCCAGCAGCCAAGATCTGGCCAGACACTTCTATGGCTACACCTTC.

This clone was counted a few times. This chain links TRBV7-9 with TRBJ2-7; D not certain. The CDR3 consists of 13 residues. Trimming took off 5 bases at V and 3 bases at J, with 11 bases between the two ends. Germline assignment: CDR1 SEHNR and CDR2 FQNEAQ (reference sequence). The CDR3 region is CASSHGPSYEQYF. The CDR3 DNA reads as TGTGCCAGCAGCCACGGACCTAGCTACGAGCAGTACTTC.